This T cell receptor (beta chain) is drawn from a study of blood T cell repertoires in COVID-19. As for the study in general: Acute and convalescent COVID-19 specimens originated in the United States, Italy and Spain. T cells, B-cell-depleted T cells, or PBMCs provided the cDNA or gDNA that served as material.

V lost 5 bases and J lost 3, with 14 bases in between. Germline CDR1 reads SGHTA; CDR2 reads FQGNSA. This CDR3 has 16 amino acids. Original analysis: Quantification of nucleated cells was approximated via reference gene primer amplification. Here immunoSEQ multiplex PCR was the method, and the copy in TCRdb shows in-frame clones only, minus some. The D gene and trimming were derived from the DNA, and the V and J assignments and clone size from that table. The sample includes approximately 90,000 clones, around 84% of them seen just once. Sequenced material: peripheral blood. The V and J genes are TRBV7-2 and TRBJ1-6; D unclear. The TCR originated in a man of 80 years or more with acute or convalescent COVID-19. The CDR3 sequence: CASSQEGGDYNSPLHF. CDR3 DNA: TGTGCCAGCAGCCAAGAGGGCGGTGACTATAATTCACCCCTCCACTTT.